This T cell receptor (beta chain) was captured by sequencing in a study of T cell responses to AZD1222 COVID-19 vaccine listed by TCRdb under 2021. For the study in its entirety: TCR sequencing was performed for 230 to 250 trial participants, of whom about 200 were given two doses of AZD1222 and around 26 were given two doses of MenACWY control vaccine. Trial participants were enrolled by age into 18-55, 56-69 and 70-plus year subgroups, with about 150, 28 and 57 TCR-sequenced participants respectively. What the study reported, not specific to this receptor: The 56-69-year group was small, and its depth increase did not reach significance, likely because of low power. Because no samples from the day 14 peak response were available, repertoires could be characterized only after the peak T cell response. Conclusions about previously exposed vaccinees are limited because only five or six AZD1222 recipients were SARS-CoV-2 seropositive at baseline. A significant rise in spike-specific TCR breadth and depth was observed after two AZD1222 doses relative to day 0 and relative to MenACWY recipients. Participants were mostly white British and included more females than males, and it was suggested by the authors that clonal diversity may have been underestimated. Epitopes outside the regions mutated in the B.1.351 and B.1.1.7 variants were reportedly recognized by nearly half of the unique spike-specific TCRs. CD4 TCRs associated with the vaccine covered the entire spike protein, and the dominant responses were in regions 160-218 and 743-854.

The time point label here, explained by the study, means: about 28 days (+/-7) after the second vaccine dose. AZD1222 recipients whose second dose came at about 4 weeks and those whose second dose came at about 12 weeks were combined into one group, since spike-specific TCR depth and breadth did not differ between the two schedules. The vaccinee samples were drawn from two UK trials, COV001 and COV002, one of which was a single-blind randomized controlled phase 2/3 trial testing AZD1222 (ChAdOx1 nCoV-19) in healthy adults. For TCRbeta chain sequencing, PBMC samples from trial participants were taken at day 0 and at day 28 after the second dose. Concerning this clone: Its cognate antigen has yet to be identified. Base qualities are missing; no much larger clone stands one base away.

Per the germline V gene, SGHTA is the CDR1 and FQGTGA is the CDR2. CDR3 length: 13 amino acids, cysteine to phenylalanine. Left in the record is the CDR3 DNA by itself, 39 bases read in frame from the first base. V is pruned by 5 bases and J by 4 bases, leaving 3 bases of the junction without a gene match. The CDR3 regions of human TCRbeta chains were analyzed by immunosequencing. On the authors' methods: Repertoire TCRs were checked for matches against a reference library of SARS-CoV-2-specific TCRs that had been generated using the MIRA antigen-specificity platform. Breadth meant the fraction of unique TCRs that were SARS-CoV-2-associated, whereas depth meant the fraction of total T cells that were SARS-CoV-2-associated. Each spike-specific TCR was assigned to its reactive spike region and to a CD4 or CD8 class using the MIRA data. Log10-transformed breadth and depth values were compared by one-way ANOVA with Sidak's multiple comparisons tests. TCRdb re-hosts the immuneACCESS table, in-frame sequences only. Its copies lack some clones; in the studies checked, an unresolved V gene accounts for under half of them, and the cause for the rest is not known. Clonal size and the V and J genes are those of that table, whereas D and trimming came from the DNA. The sample includes approximately 110,000 clones, with roughly 87% observed a single time. The ten top clones hold roughly 2.5% of the sample.

The material was peripheral blood, obtained 28 days after the second AZD1222 dose. This clonotype was obtained from an adult who received the AZD1222 COVID-19 vaccine. Here the chain combines TRBV7-3 and TRBJ1-1; TRBD1 agrees with 8 junctional bases. The CDR3: CASSRTGGTEAFF. The nucleotides are TGTGCCAGCAGCCGCACAGGGGGCACTGAAGCTTTCTTT.